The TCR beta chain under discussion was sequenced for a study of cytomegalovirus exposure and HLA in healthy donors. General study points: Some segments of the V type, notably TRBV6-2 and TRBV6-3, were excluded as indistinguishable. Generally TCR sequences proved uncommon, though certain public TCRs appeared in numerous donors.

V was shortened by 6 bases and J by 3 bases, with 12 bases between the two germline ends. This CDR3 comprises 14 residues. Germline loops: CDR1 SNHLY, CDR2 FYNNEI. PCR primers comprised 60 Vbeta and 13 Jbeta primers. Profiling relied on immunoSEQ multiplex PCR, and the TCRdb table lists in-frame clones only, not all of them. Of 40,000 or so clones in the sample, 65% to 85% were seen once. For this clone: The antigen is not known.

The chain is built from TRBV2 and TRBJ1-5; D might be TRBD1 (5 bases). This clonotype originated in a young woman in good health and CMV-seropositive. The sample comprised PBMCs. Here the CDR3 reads CASSPGGVNQPQHF. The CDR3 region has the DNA TGTGCCAGCAGCCCGGGGGGGGTCAATCAGCCCCAGCATTTT.